These T cell receptor beta chains were read from a single sample in a study of T-cell memory formation after mild COVID-19. From the 5' RACE reads, TCRdb called clonotypes with MiXCR, one entry per CDR3 protein. The data hold almost 250,000 distinct CDR3 sequences, with 15% to 19% observed a single time. Sequencing input: PBMCs or a T cell subset sorted from them (not recorded which). These receptors all stem from an adult woman who had mild COVID-19 (a few samples of this study predate the infection). Cell type and time point are not known. Both conserved end residues are part of each CDR3. The D gene is left open where the match is weak. Clone size is given for some rows only: seen once, a few or many times, or a class if the clone is expanded.

v_call: TRBV24-1; clone_size: -; j_call: TRBJ2-3; d_call: -; cdr3_nt: TGTGCCACCAGTGATCAGGGAGAAGCAGATACGCAGTATTTT; cdr3_aa: CATSDQGEADTQYF
v_call: TRBV30; clone_size: -; j_call: TRBJ2-3; d_call: -; cdr3_nt: TGTGCCTGGAGAGGGTTGGAGCCAGCCCGCACAGATACGCAGTATTTT; cdr3_aa: CAWRGLEPARTDTQYF
v_call: TRBV5-1; clone_size: many; j_call: TRBJ2-1; d_call: TRBD1; cdr3_nt: TGCGCCAGCAGCTTGGAACCGGGACAGGGAGGCTACAATGAGCAGTTCTTC; cdr3_aa: CASSLEPGQGGYNEQFF
v_call: TRBV7-2; clone_size: -; j_call: TRBJ2-2; d_call: -; cdr3_nt: TGTGCCAGCAGCTCTACACAGGGAAACACCGGGGAGCTGTTTTTT; cdr3_aa: CASSSTQGNTGELFF
v_call: TRBV10-2; clone_size: -; j_call: TRBJ2-3; d_call: -; cdr3_nt: TGCGCCAGCAGTGAGACCGGAGTCGCGCAGTATTTT; cdr3_aa: CASSETGVAQYF
v_call: TRBV5-1; clone_size: few; j_call: TRBJ2-1; d_call: TRBD2; cdr3_nt: TGCGCCAGCAGCTTGGCCGCTAGCGGGTCCTCCAATGAGCAGTTCTTC; cdr3_aa: CASSLAASGSSNEQFF
v_call: TRBV7-9; clone_size: few; j_call: TRBJ2-5; d_call: TRBD1; cdr3_nt: TGTGCCAGCAGCTTCGATCTGGAGACAGGGAGTTGGGAGACCCAGTACTTC; cdr3_aa: CASSFDLETGSWETQYF
v_call: TRBV6-2/TRBV6-3; clone_size: -; j_call: TRBJ2-3; d_call: TRBD2; cdr3_nt: TGTGCCAGCAGGCCTCAGGCGGGGGGGAGCACAGATACGCAGTATTTT; cdr3_aa: CASRPQAGGSTDTQYF
v_call: TRBV14; clone_size: few; j_call: TRBJ2-5; d_call: TRBD2; cdr3_nt: TGTGCCAGCAGCCCCCTGGGACTAGCGGGAGTGGGGACCCAGTACTTC; cdr3_aa: CASSPLGLAGVGTQYF
v_call: TRBV19; clone_size: -; j_call: TRBJ2-5; d_call: -; cdr3_nt: TGTGCCAGTAGCCTGGACAGCATTCGGGAAGAGACCCAGTACTTC; cdr3_aa: CASSLDSIREETQYF
v_call: TRBV5-1; clone_size: few; j_call: TRBJ2-4; d_call: TRBD2; cdr3_nt: TGCGCCAGCAGCTTGGATTCTAGCGGGGACAAAAACATTCAGTACTTC; cdr3_aa: CASSLDSSGDKNIQYF
v_call: TRBV7-2; clone_size: -; j_call: TRBJ1-4; d_call: TRBD1; cdr3_nt: TGTGCCAGCAGCTTGACAGGGATTAATGAAAAACTGTTTTTT; cdr3_aa: CASSLTGINEKLFF
v_call: TRBV27; clone_size: once; j_call: TRBJ1-1; d_call: -; cdr3_nt: TGTGCCAGCAGTTTTAGGGGGGCGAAGAACACTGAAGCTTTCTTT; cdr3_aa: CASSFRGAKNTEAFF
v_call: TRBV23-1; clone_size: few; j_call: TRBJ2-7; d_call: TRBD2; cdr3_nt: TGCGCCAGCAGTCAACGTATCACGGGACTAGCGGGGCTCAGCTCCTACGAGCAGTACTTC; cdr3_aa: CASSQRITGLAGLSSYEQYF
v_call: TRBV5-1; clone_size: few; j_call: TRBJ2-3; d_call: -; cdr3_nt: TGCGCCAGCAGCAGCGAGGCTCGGGATACGCAGTATTTT; cdr3_aa: CASSSEARDTQYF
v_call: TRBV5-6; clone_size: many; j_call: TRBJ1-1; d_call: -; cdr3_nt: TGTGCCAGCAGCTTAGGGATGAACACTGAAGCTTTCTTT; cdr3_aa: CASSLGMNTEAFF
v_call: TRBV18; clone_size: -; j_call: TRBJ2-1; d_call: TRBD1; cdr3_nt: TGTGCCAGCTCGTCGCAGGGGGCTTCTGCGCCCTACAATGAGCAGTTCTTC; cdr3_aa: CASSSQGASAPYNEQFF
v_call: TRBV27; clone_size: -; j_call: TRBJ1-1; d_call: -; cdr3_nt: TGTGCCAGCAGTTTATTGCCGGGGGCGAACACTGAAGCTTTCTTT; cdr3_aa: CASSLLPGANTEAFF
v_call: TRBV18; clone_size: many; j_call: TRBJ2-5; d_call: -; cdr3_nt: TGTGCCAGCAGCCCCGGACTCCAAGAGACCCAGTACTTC; cdr3_aa: CASSPGLQETQYF
v_call: TRBV7-8; clone_size: few; j_call: TRBJ1-2; d_call: -; cdr3_nt: TGTGCCAGCAGCTCCTATAGCCGAACTTGGAATCAGGATGGCTACACCTTC; cdr3_aa: CASSSYSRTWNQDGYTF
v_call: TRBV5-1; clone_size: few; j_call: TRBJ2-7; d_call: TRBD2; cdr3_nt: TGCGCCAGCAGCTCAGCTAGCGGGGGTGCCGAGCAGTACTTC; cdr3_aa: CASSSASGGAEQYF
v_call: TRBV10-3; clone_size: -; j_call: TRBJ1-1; d_call: TRBD1; cdr3_nt: TGTGCCATCAGTGAGTTACAGACAGGGAGGGAACTCACTGAAGCTTTCTTT; cdr3_aa: CAISELQTGRELTEAFF
v_call: TRBV12-3/TRBV12-4; clone_size: -; j_call: TRBJ2-3; d_call: -; cdr3_nt: TGTGCCAGCGAGGCCTTAGATACGCAGTATTTT; cdr3_aa: CASEALDTQYF
v_call: TRBV5-1; clone_size: few; j_call: TRBJ2-1; d_call: TRBD2; cdr3_nt: TGCGCCAGCAGTCATGGACTAGCGGACACATACAATGAGCAGTTCTTC; cdr3_aa: CASSHGLADTYNEQFF
v_call: TRBV5-1; clone_size: few; j_call: TRBJ2-3; d_call: TRBD1; cdr3_nt: TGCGCCAGCAGCTCCCAGGGAAGGGGGCTCACAGATACGCAGTATTTT; cdr3_aa: CASSSQGRGLTDTQYF
v_call: TRBV12-3/TRBV12-4; clone_size: -; j_call: TRBJ2-5; d_call: -; cdr3_nt: TGTGCCAGCAGTTTAAATCAGCTCTCATCCGAGACCCAGTACTTC; cdr3_aa: CASSLNQLSSETQYF
v_call: TRBV5-6; clone_size: few; j_call: TRBJ2-1; d_call: -; cdr3_nt: TGTGCCAGCAGCTTATCACGGGGGTCGGAGCAGTTCTTC; cdr3_aa: CASSLSRGSEQFF
v_call: TRBV5-1; clone_size: -; j_call: TRBJ1-1; d_call: -; cdr3_nt: TGCGCCAGCAGCTATTTCGGTGATGAAGCTTTCTTT; cdr3_aa: CASSYFGDEAFF
v_call: TRBV6-5; clone_size: few; j_call: TRBJ2-7; d_call: TRBD2; cdr3_nt: TGTGCCAGCACCAGGGGACTAGGAGGGTTCGAGCAGTACTTC; cdr3_aa: CASTRGLGGFEQYF
v_call: TRBV19; clone_size: few; j_call: TRBJ2-3; d_call: -; cdr3_nt: TGTGCCAGTCGAGGGACTTCCCACGTCGATACGCAGTATTTT; cdr3_aa: CASRGTSHVDTQYF
v_call: TRBV27; clone_size: few; j_call: TRBJ2-5; d_call: -; cdr3_nt: TGTGCCAGCAGATTATACAGTTACCAAGAGACCCAGTACTTC; cdr3_aa: CASRLYSYQETQYF
v_call: TRBV7-8; clone_size: few; j_call: TRBJ2-7; d_call: -; cdr3_nt: TGTGCCAGCAGCTTAGCGTGGGCTACCTCCTACGAGCAGTACTTC; cdr3_aa: CASSLAWATSYEQYF
v_call: TRBV6-1; clone_size: -; j_call: TRBJ1-5; d_call: TRBD1; cdr3_nt: TGTGCCAGCAGTTCGACCCAGGGGGCAAATCAGCCCCAGCATTTT; cdr3_aa: CASSSTQGANQPQHF
v_call: TRBV5-1; clone_size: once; j_call: TRBJ2-2; d_call: TRBD2; cdr3_nt: TGCGCCAGCAGCTTTGGACTAGCGGGGGGGCCTACGAACACCGGGGAGCTGTTTTTT; cdr3_aa: CASSFGLAGGPTNTGELFF
v_call: TRBV20-1; clone_size: -; j_call: TRBJ2-3; d_call: TRBD2; cdr3_nt: TGCAGTGCTGGACAGTCCGGGACTAGCGTTAGGACAGATACGCAGTATTTT; cdr3_aa: CSAGQSGTSVRTDTQYF
v_call: TRBV7-6; clone_size: many; j_call: TRBJ2-1; d_call: -; cdr3_nt: TGTGCCAGCAGCTTAGCGCTAGCAAATGAGCAGTTCTTC; cdr3_aa: CASSLALANEQFF
v_call: TRBV7-7; clone_size: -; j_call: TRBJ2-2; d_call: -; cdr3_nt: TGTGCTAGCAGCTTAGCGGCAGGGTTCACCGGGGAGCTGTTTTTT; cdr3_aa: CASSLAAGFTGELFF
v_call: TRBV6-2/TRBV6-3; clone_size: -; j_call: TRBJ2-5; d_call: TRBD1; cdr3_nt: TGTGCCAGCACCCCTTCCAGGGACAGGGGGCGAGAGACCCAGTACTTC; cdr3_aa: CASTPSRDRGRETQYF
v_call: TRBV27; clone_size: -; j_call: TRBJ2-2; d_call: -; cdr3_nt: TGTGCCAGCAGTTTATCACGTCGACGACTAGATGGCACCGGGGAGCTGTTTTTT; cdr3_aa: CASSLSRRRLDGTGELFF
v_call: TRBV11-1; clone_size: -; j_call: TRBJ2-7; d_call: TRBD1; cdr3_nt: TGTGCCAGCAGCTTACAGGGGGCATCTTCCTACGAGCAGTACTTC; cdr3_aa: CASSLQGASSYEQYF
v_call: TRBV5-1; clone_size: few; j_call: TRBJ1-2; d_call: -; cdr3_nt: TGCGCCAGCAGCTTGGGCCAGGGGCAAGGACTAGATGGCTACACCTTC; cdr3_aa: CASSLGQGQGLDGYTF
v_call: TRBV20-1; clone_size: few; j_call: TRBJ2-7; d_call: TRBD1; cdr3_nt: TGCAGTGCTCAGAACCACCATAGACAGGGAATAGACGAGCAGTACTTC; cdr3_aa: CSAQNHHRQGIDEQYF
v_call: TRBV11-2; clone_size: -; j_call: TRBJ1-2; d_call: -; cdr3_nt: TGTGCCAGCAGCTTAGGCAGGGTTTTTGTTCATGGCTACACCTTC; cdr3_aa: CASSLGRVFVHGYTF
v_call: TRBV11-2; clone_size: many; j_call: TRBJ1-3; d_call: -; cdr3_nt: TGTGCCAGCAGCCAAGGGGGATCCTCTAGGTTTACCATATATTTT; cdr3_aa: CASSQGGSSRFTIYF
v_call: TRBV9; clone_size: -; j_call: TRBJ2-5; d_call: TRBD1; cdr3_nt: TGTGCCAGCAGCGCGGGACAGGGGCTAACAGAGACCCAGTACTTC; cdr3_aa: CASSAGQGLTETQYF
v_call: TRBV30; clone_size: few; j_call: TRBJ2-5; d_call: -; cdr3_nt: TGTGCCTGGAGTGTACGCGGGAATGGGGAGACCCAGTACTTC; cdr3_aa: CAWSVRGNGETQYF
v_call: TRBV7-8; clone_size: few; j_call: TRBJ2-2; d_call: TRBD2; cdr3_nt: TGTGCCAGCAGCTTAGGCCTAGCGGTAAACACCGGGGAGCTGTTTTTT; cdr3_aa: CASSLGLAVNTGELFF
v_call: TRBV3-1; clone_size: -; j_call: TRBJ2-7; d_call: TRBD2; cdr3_nt: TGTGCCAGCAGCCAAGGTCCGGGACTAGCGGGGTCCTACGAGCAGTACTTC; cdr3_aa: CASSQGPGLAGSYEQYF
v_call: TRBV12-3/TRBV12-4; clone_size: -; j_call: TRBJ2-2; d_call: TRBD2; cdr3_nt: TGTGCCAGCAGTAAAGAAGCGGGAGTCTTAACCGGGGAGCTGTTTTTT; cdr3_aa: CASSKEAGVLTGELFF